The next 12 T cell receptor beta chains were all read from a single sample in a study of blood T cell repertoires in COVID-19. Measured with immunoSEQ multiplex PCR; TCRdb has only the in-frame clones, and not every one. This table has roughly 150,000 clones, around 83% appearing once. Sequenced input: peripheral blood. The receptors shown here come from a woman aged 50 to 60 in a cohort sampled during active or convalescent COVID-19.

In its sample, this clone was seen once. The chain has TRBV6-2 or TRBV6-3 and TRBJ1-4; D is possibly TRBD1 (5 bases). Germline V gene sequence: CDR1 MNHEY, CDR2 SVGEGT. Trimming took off 3 bases at V and 8 bases at J, with 13 bases between the two ends. The CDR3 contains 14 residues. CDR3: CASSYSPRDEKLFF. The CDR3 nucleotides are TGTGCCAGCAGTTATTCCCCGCGGGACGAAAAACTGTTTTTT.

The chain employs TRBV18 and TRBJ1-2; perhaps TRBD1 as D (5 bases). The V gene lost 3 bases and the J gene lost 0 bases, with 14 bases spanning the gap. In germline, CDR1 is KGHSH, CDR2 LQKENI. This CDR3 has 16 residues. The chain's CDR3 is CASSPVRDGANYGYTF. The CDR3, as DNA: TGTGCCAGCTCACCGGTCAGGGATGGGGCTAACTATGGCTACACCTTC.

This clone was recorded a few times. The rearrangement uses TRBV5-1 and TRBJ2-3, with TRBD1 matching over 8 bases. V lost 1 base, J lost 5 bases, and 12 bases stayed unmatched. Germline assignment: CDR1 SGHRS and CDR2 YFSETQ. The CDR3 has 17 residues. The CDR3 protein is CASSLSGGRQNGDTQYF. The CDR3 region has the DNA TGCGCCAGCAGCTTGTCAGGGGGCCGTCAAAATGGAGATACGCAGTATTTT.

This rearrangement joins TRBV6-5 to TRBJ1-6; 7 bases match TRBD1. The germline V gene encodes CDR1 MNHEY and CDR2 SVGAGI. The CDR3 extends over 14 amino acids. Trimming removed 6 bases from V and 9 bases from J; junction bases left unmatched: 8. The DNA for the CDR3 is TGTGCCAGCAGGTCGACAGGGTTAAGTTCACCCCTCCACTTT. The encoded protein is CASRSTGLSSPLHF.

The J gene is TRBJ2-5, the V gene TRBV2; TRBD1 might be the D (6 bases). The CDR3 is 13 amino acids. Germline loops: CDR1 SNHLY, CDR2 FYNNEI. Trimming stripped 5 bases from V and 5 bases from J, with 12 bases between. The CDR3 protein is CASSLQGGETQYF. Here the CDR3 DNA reads TGTGCCAGCAGTTTACAGGGCGGGGAGACCCAGTACTTC.

V and J are TRBV9 and TRBJ1-3, with TRBD1 identical over 10 bases. Trimming at V came to 4 bases and at J to 2 bases, leaving 6 bases not matched to a gene. The V gene's germline CDR1 is SGDLS and CDR2 YYNGEE. The CDR3 loop spans 16 amino acids. The CDR3 bases are TGTGCCAGCAGCTCCCGGGACAGGGGACCTGGAAACACCATATATTTT. Its translation is CASSSRDRGPGNTIYF. Complete variable domain (other parts from reference TRBV9 and TRBJ1-3): DSGVTQTPKHLITATGQRVTLRCSPRSGDLSVYWYQQSLDQGLQFLIQYYNGEERAKGNILERFSAQQFPDLHSELNLSSLELGDSALYFCASSSRDRGPGNTIYFGEGSWLTVV.

The rearrangement joins TRBV29-1 to TRBJ1-1, with 7 positions matching TRBD1. The V segment lost 1 base and the J segment 3 bases; nucleotides outside the gene matches: 2. The CDR3 covers 13 residues. CDR1 is SQVTM, CDR2 ANQGSEA, per germline. CDR3 nucleotides: TGCAGCGTTGAAGGGCAGGGGGACACTGAAGCTTTCTTT. Protein product: CSVEGQGDTEAFF.

The CDR3 sequence is CSVQTGVEKLFF. The CDR3 DNA is TGCAGCGTTCAGACAGGAGTGGAAAAACTGTTTTTT. The chain is built from TRBV29-1 and TRBJ1-4; perhaps TRBD1 as D (6 bases). CDR3 length: 12 amino acids. CDR1 SQVTM and CDR2 ANQGSEA come from the germline V gene. Trimming left V 5 bases short and J 8 bases short, with 12 bases between.

The genes are TRBV6-5 and TRBJ1-1; D perhaps matches TRBD1 (5 bases). V lost 8 bases, J lost 2 bases, and 12 bases lay in between. Germline loops: CDR1 MNHEY, CDR2 SVGAGI. The CDR3 runs 13 residues. CDR3 coding DNA: TGTGCCAGCGGGGCGCTAAAAAACACTGAAGCTTTCTTT. Translation: CASGALKNTEAFF.

CDR3 sequence: CASSLATSPRFSYTF. CDR3 nucleotides: TGTGCCAGCAGCTTGGCGACTTCCCCAAGGTTTAGCTACACCTTC. The rearrangement links TRBV5-8 to TRBJ1-2; unclear D gene. The CDR3 sequence is 15 residues long. Germline CDR1 and CDR2: SGHTS and YDEGEE. V lost 0 bases and J 9 bases, leaving 18 bases between the germline ends.

V gene TRBV6-2 or TRBV6-3 combines with J gene TRBJ1-2; no clear D gene. The CDR3 length is 12 residues. Trimming pared 0 bases from V and 7 bases from J, leaving 6 bases between. Germline CDR1 MNHEY, CDR2 SVGEGT. The CDR3 reads CASSYSRAGYTF. CDR3 DNA: TGTGCCAGCAGTTACTCGAGAGCTGGCTACACCTTC.

The J gene is TRBJ1-5, the V gene TRBV2; TRBD1 agrees at 7 bases. Germline lookup yields CDR1 SNHLY and CDR2 FYNNEI. The CDR3 has 13 amino acids. The junction had 4 bases not matched to a gene; V was cut back by 5 bases and J by 6 bases. DNA of the CDR3: TGTGCCAGCAGTCAGACAGGGCTTCAGCCCCAGCATTTT. Translation: CASSQTGLQPQHF.